Below are 18 T cell receptor beta chains sequenced from a single sample in a study of tumor and adjacent non-tumor tissue in lung cancer. Three rounds of nested PCR, following a modified ARM-PCR protocol, produced the TCRbeta library. TCRdb re-analysed the multiplex PCR reads in MiXCR, keeping a single row per CDR3 protein. In the table there are 65,000 to 95,000 distinct CDR3 sequences, approximately 68% of which are singletons. The template was RNA from unsorted bulk tissue. Sequenced sample: lung tumor tissue. The receptors were sampled from a woman aged 70-85 years with non-small cell lung cancer.

In this sample, this clonotype turned up a few times. The germline gene is not matched at one end of the junction; a read error may be the cause. The gene calls are TRBV7-9 and TRBJ2-1, with D unresolved. Per germline, CDR1 SEHNR and CDR2 FQNEAQ (reference sequence). The CDR3 is 13 residues long. CDR3 coding DNA: TGTGCCAGCAGCTTAGGTGGCAACAATGAGCGGTTCTTC. Its protein is CASSLGGNNERFF.

This clonotype was observed a single time. At one end the junction does not follow the germline gene, possibly because of a read error. V gene TRBV5-4 combines with J gene TRBJ1-2; D remains unclear. Germline CDR1 and CDR2: SGHNT and YYREEE (reference sequence). This CDR3 region has 14 residues. CDR3 nucleotide sequence: TGTGCCAGTAGCTTTGCTGAGGTTCTTCATGGCTACACCTTC. It specifies CASSFAEVLHGYTF.

This clonotype is medium-sized. The J gene is TRBJ2-7, the V gene TRBV7-8, with D unresolved. CDR3 size: 13 residues. V was trimmed by 1 base and J by 2 bases, leaving 6 bases between them. CDR1 and CDR2 from the germline V gene are SGHVS and FQNEAQ. DNA of the CDR3: TGTGCCAGCAGCTTAGAACTGGCCTACGAGCAGTACTTC. Its translation is CASSLELAYEQYF.

This clonotype was recorded many times. The J gene is TRBJ2-5, the V gene TRBV7-9; 12 nucleotides align to TRBD2. The CDR3 extends over 16 amino acids. With V trimmed by 4 bases and J by 3 bases, 6 bases remained unmatched. CDR1 SEHNR and CDR2 FQNEAQ come from the germline V gene (reference sequence). CDR3 nucleotide sequence: TGTGCCAGCAGCTCCTACTGGACTAGCGGGGAAGAGACCCAGTACTTC. Protein sequence: CASSSYWTSGEETQYF.

This clonotype occurred many times. The genes are TRBV10-3 and TRBJ1-4; TRBD1 aligns across 8 bases. The length of the CDR3 is 14 residues. V lost 5 bases, J lost 5 bases, and 4 bases stayed unmatched. The V gene's germline CDR1 is ENHRY and CDR2 SYGVKD. The DNA of the CDR3 is TGTGCCATCAGTCGAGGACAGGGAAATGAAAAACTGTTTTTT. Its protein is CAISRGQGNEKLFF.

This clonotype was counted many times. J is TRBJ2-5 and V is TRBV6-5, with 10 nucleotides matching TRBD2. The germline CDR1 and CDR2 sequences are MNHEY and SVGAGI. Trimming at V came to 6 bases and at J to 1 base, leaving 8 bases not matched to a gene. The CDR3 is 16 residues long. CDR3 DNA sequence: TGTGCCAGCAGCCAACCCCAGCGGGAGGGCCAAGAGACCCAGTACTTC. Its protein is CASSQPQREGQETQYF.

A single count supports this clonotype. One end of the junction varies from germline; a read error may be responsible. The V call is TRBV19, the J call TRBJ2-2, with 7 positions matching TRBD2. The germline V gene has CDR1 LNHDA and CDR2 SQIVND (reference sequence). The CDR3 totals 15 residues. The CDR3, as DNA: TGTGCCAGTAGTCATAGCGGGTCGAACACCGGGGAGCTGTTCTTT. Translated, it gives CASSHSGSNTGELFF.

This clonotype came up a few times. Compared with germline, one end of the junction differs, possibly owing to a read error. CDR3 residues: CSVGQGASTDRQYF. DNA for the CDR3: TGCAGCGTTGGCCAGGGGGCTAGCACAGATAGGCAGTATTTT. This sequence joins TRBV29-1 and TRBJ2-3, with 8 bases aligning to TRBD1. Germline CDR1 and CDR2: SQVTM and ANQGSEA. The length of the CDR3 is 14 residues.

With regard to this clonotype: The junction departs from germline at one end; a sequencing error may be responsible. The chain links TRBV5-6 to TRBJ2-3, with D uncertain. The CDR3 sequence is 16 residues long. Germline values: CDR1 SGHDT, CDR2 YYEEEE. The CDR3 is CASRLDRQRGTDTQYF. The CDR3 DNA sequence: TGTGCCAGCAGATTGGATCGGCAGCGAGGCACAGATACGCAGTATTTT.

This chain joins TRBV29-1 and TRBJ2-3; D remains ambiguous. The CDR3 runs to 13 residues. The ends were cut back, 7 bases at V and 4 bases at J, with 15 bases in the middle. The germline V gene has CDR1 SQVTM and CDR2 ANQGSEA. The CDR3 coding sequence is TGCAGCGCTCCTATGGGATGCGCAGATACGCAGTATTTT. Protein: CSAPMGCADTQYF.

This chain links TRBV20-1 with TRBJ1-2, with D perhaps TRBD1 (5 bases). Between the trimmed V and J ends, which lost 4 bases and 3 bases, there was a span of 21 bases. Germline V gives CDR1 DFQATT, CDR2 SNEGSKA (reference sequence). The CDR3 totals 16 residues. The CDR3 DNA reads as TGCAGTGCTATGGGGCAGGGCACACCCAACCACTATGGCTACACCTTC. It encodes CSAMGQGTPNHYGYTF.

Note on this clonotype: Relative to the germline gene, one junction end is altered; a read error may explain this. The V call is TRBV20-1, the J call TRBJ2-1, with TRBD2 as a possible D gene (5 bases). CDR3 length equals 13 residues. CDR1 and CDR2 from the germline V gene are DFQATT and SNEGSKA (reference sequence). Written as DNA, the CDR3 is TGTAGTGCCCTACCCCTTGCGCTGGATGAGCGGTCCTTC. Protein product: CSALPLALDERSF.

This chain links TRBV4-2 with TRBJ2-3, with 7 bases matching TRBD2. The CDR3 sequence is 13 residues long. The V segment lost 4 bases and the J segment 15 bases; nucleotides outside the gene matches: 13. CDR1 and CDR2 from the germline V gene are LGHNA and YNFKEQ. CDR3: CASSLTSTDMHYF. The CDR3 DNA is TGTGCCAGCAGCCTGACTAGCACAGATATGCATTATTTT.

V is TRBV7-8 and J is TRBJ1-3, with D maybe TRBD1 (6 bases). V lost 3 bases to trimming and J lost 4 bases, with 10 bases between them. The germline V gene encodes CDR1 SGHVS and CDR2 FQNEAQ. The length of the CDR3 is 14 residues. This chain's CDR3 is CASSFGTTGNTIYF. For the CDR3, the DNA is TGTGCCAGCAGCTTTGGGACAACCGGAAACACCATATATTTT.

In regard to this clonotype: Likely a read error: the CDR3 ends without its conserved phenylalanine or tryptophan. The CDR3 reads CSARDHHTLNEQFS. The DNA of the CDR3 is TGCAGTGCTAGAGATCATCACACCTTAAATGAGCAGTTCTCC. The chain couples TRBV20-1 to TRBJ2-1; D remains ambiguous. Germline values: CDR1 DFQATT, CDR2 SNEGSKA (reference sequence). V gave up 0 bases and J gave up 7 bases, with 13 bases separating them. The CDR3 totals 14 residues.

In the case of this clonotype: Just one base apart from a much larger clone, this may be a read error. The chain combines TRBV20-1 with TRBJ2-5; weak D call: TRBD1 (6 bases). CDR3 size: 13 residues. Deletions cut 6 bases from V and 9 bases from J, with 20 bases between. CDR1 is DFQATT, CDR2 SNEGSKA, per germline (reference sequence). This CDR3 reads CSARNTGLEAQYF. In DNA form, the CDR3 reads TGCAGTGCCCGGAATACAGGGTTGGAGGCCCAGTACTTC.

Notes on this clonotype: Because it lacks the conserved phenylalanine or tryptophan at the end, this CDR3 is likely a read error. The V and J genes are TRBV11-3 and TRBJ2-1, with D possibly matching TRBD1 (5 bases). The CDR3 totals 15 residues. The V and J ends lost 1 base and 2 bases respectively, with 9 bases between them. Germline V gene lookup returns CDR1 SGHNT and CDR2 YENEEA. CDR3 protein: CASSLGQGTYNEQFH. The CDR3 nucleotides are TGTGCCAGCAGCTTAGGGCAGGGTACCTACAATGAGCAGTTCCAC.

The chain links TRBV5-1 to TRBJ2-2, with 8 bases that match TRBD1. In germline, CDR1 is SGHRS, CDR2 YFSETQ. The CDR3 contains 16 residues. CDR3 region: CVSSSGQGPNTGELFF. DNA of the CDR3: TGCGTCAGTAGCTCTGGACAGGGTCCGAACACCGGGGAGCTGTTTTTT. Together with reference TRBV5-1 and TRBJ2-2, the CDR3 gives the full variable domain: KAGVTQTPRYLIKTRGQQVTLSCSPISGHRSVSWYQQTPGQGLQFLFEYFSETQRNKGNFPGRFSGRQFSNSRSEMNVSTLELGDSALYLCVSSSGQGPNTGELFFGEGSRLTVL.